This TCR beta chain was profiled in a study of regulatory T cells in long-lasting Graves disease. Study background: The definition of persistent Graves' disease was over 5 years of antithyroid drugs with positive TSH receptor antibodies.

Regarding time point: persistent/refractory GD, antithyroid drugs over 5 years with positive TRAb. After RNA was extracted from PBMCs, the TCR library was made from it. The EDTA tubes were filled with nine milliliters of drawn peripheral blood. The CDR3 covers 14 residues. The germline CDR1 and CDR2 sequences are MNHEY and SVGEGT. V lost 5 bases to trimming and J lost 4 bases; unmatched junction nucleotides: 7. Arm-PCR of CDR3 regions and iRepertoire HTBI primers were used to build TCR beta libraries. Original data processing: Spanning all samples, the identified segments comprised roughly 66 TRBV and over 13 TRBJ. TCRdb independently ran MiXCR on the multiplex PCR reads; one entry per CDR3 protein. The V and J calls here are based on TCRdb, not the publication. The top ten clones hold 25% to 30% of a sample with around 340,000 distinct CDR3 sequences, around 19% of them seen once.

The sequences come from peripheral blood mononuclear cells (PBMCs), collected when the disease was refractory, from a patient treated with antithyroid drugs. The receptor comes from a female donor with Graves disease. The V gene is TRBV6-2 or TRBV6-3, the J gene TRBJ2-5; 7 bases are a match to TRBD1. The CDR3 nucleotides read TGTGCCAGCAGTGTCGTAGGGGGCTTAGAGACCCAGTACTTC. Protein sequence: CASSVVGGLETQYF.